The 25 T cell receptor beta chains presented below share a single source sample, sequenced in a study of cytomegalovirus exposure and HLA in healthy donors. Method: immunoSEQ multiplex PCR; TCRdb's copy keeps in-frame clones and lacks some. The sample lists some 90,000 clones, about 90% occurring once. The sample consisted of PBMCs. The receptors here all came from a man between 18 and 35 years old in good health and CMV-seropositive.

The V gene is TRBV19, the J gene TRBJ2-7; the match to TRBD1 covers 7 bases. CDR3 length: 15 amino acids. Germline assignment: CDR1 LNHDA and CDR2 SQIVND (reference sequence). Trimming at V came to 4 bases and at J to 4 bases, leaving 10 bases not matched to a gene. CDR3 in amino acids: CASSNPGQANYEQYF. CDR3 in DNA: TGTGCCAGTAGTAATCCCGGACAGGCGAATTACGAGCAGTACTTC.

CDR3 nucleotide sequence: TGTGCCAGCAGCTCCCGGCGTGAGGGCGGCGGCACCGGGGAGCTGTTTTTT. The encoded protein is CASSSRREGGGTGELFF. V gene TRBV7-2 combines with J gene TRBJ2-2, with TRBD2 as a possible D gene (5 bases). V gave up 4 bases and J gave up 4 bases, with 19 bases separating them. The CDR3 contains 17 residues. Germline CDR1 is SGHTA and CDR2 is FQGNSA. The variable domain in full, completed from reference TRBV7-2 and TRBJ2-2, reads GAGVSQSPSNKVTEKGKDVELRCDPISGHTALYWYRQSLGQGLEFLIYFQGNSAPDKSGLPSDRFSAERTGGSVSTLTIQRTQQEDSAVYLCASSSRREGGGTGELFFGEGSRLTVL.

CDR3 DNA: TGTGCCAGCAGTAGACTAGCAGGGTACAATGAGCAGTTCTTC. Its protein product is CASSRLAGYNEQFF. This chain uses TRBV6-5 with TRBJ2-1; 7 nucleotides agree with TRBD2. Per the germline V gene, CDR1 is MNHEY and CDR2 is SVGAGI. The CDR3 runs to 14 residues. V was clipped by 5 bases and J by 4 bases; unmatched bases: 5.

The chain couples TRBV6-4 to TRBJ2-7, with 10 bases aligning to TRBD2. Losses at the gene ends were 4 bases for V and 6 bases for J; bases not matched to a gene: 12. The CDR3 consists of 16 residues. The germline V gene encodes CDR1 MRHNA and CDR2 SNTAGT. CDR3 in DNA: TGTGCCAGCAGTGGAGAGCGGGAGGGCCCTAGGCGCGAGCAGTACTTC. Amino acids: CASSGEREGPRREQYF.

This clone was observed a handful of times. This chain links TRBV5-1 with TRBJ2-1; tentatively, D is TRBD1 (6 bases). Germline assignment: CDR1 SGHRS and CDR2 YFSETQ. The length of the CDR3 is 16 residues. The V and J ends lost 0 bases and 4 bases respectively, with 14 bases between them. CDR3 sequence reads: CASSLAGAPPYNEQFF. The DNA for the CDR3 is TGCGCCAGCAGCTTGGCAGGGGCCCCCCCTTACAATGAGCAGTTCTTC.

V usage is TRBV5-6 and J usage is TRBJ2-1; 11 bases align to TRBD2. V lost 2 bases, J lost 8 bases, and 6 bases stayed unmatched. This CDR3 comprises 15 residues. The germline gives CDR1 SGHDT, CDR2 YYEEEE. CDR3 amino acids: CASSFYSGGADEQFF. The CDR3 DNA is TGTGCCAGCAGCTTCTATAGCGGGGGGGCTGATGAGCAGTTCTTC.

V and J are TRBV28 and TRBJ1-2, with TRBD1 matching 11 bases. Trimming at V came to 4 bases and at J to 4 bases, leaving 8 bases not matched to a gene. This CDR3 is 16 amino acids long. Germline V gene sequence: CDR1 MDHEN, CDR2 SYDVKM. CDR3 nucleotides: TGTGCCAGCAGTTCGACGGGACAGGGGGACTTCTATGGCTACACCTTC. Translation gives CASSSTGQGDFYGYTF.

The count of this clone is one. This chain connects TRBV11-3 to TRBJ1-3; D is undetermined. Trimming pared 5 bases from V and 8 bases from J, leaving 10 bases between. This CDR3 contains 12 residues. Germline values: CDR1 SGHNT, CDR2 YENEEA. The CDR3 DNA reads TGTGCCAGCAGCCCCCAGTTGGACACCATATATTTT. It specifies CASSPQLDTIYF.

This chain links TRBV11-2 with TRBJ2-6; TRBD1 agrees at 7 bases. CDR1 is SGHAT, CDR2 FQNNGV, per germline. This CDR3 comprises 16 residues. V shed 6 bases, J shed 4 bases, and the junction held 9 bases outside the gene matches. CDR3 DNA sequence: TGTGCCAGCAGTCACCGAACAGGGGACGGGGCCAACGTCCTGACTTTC. Translation: CASSHRTGDGANVLTF.

The chain is built from TRBV7-2 and TRBJ2-7; 13 nucleotides match TRBD2. The J segment lost 4 bases and the V segment lost 3 bases, leaving 6 bases of the junction unmatched. This CDR3 has 16 residues. Germline V gene lookup returns CDR1 SGHTA and CDR2 FQGNSA. The CDR3 sequence is CASSLSGLAGRYEQYF. For the CDR3, the DNA is TGTGCCAGCAGCTTGTCGGGACTAGCGGGACGGTACGAGCAGTACTTC.

The V call is TRBV28, the J call TRBJ2-5; TRBD2 matches at 7 bases. Germline lookup yields CDR1 MDHEN and CDR2 SYDVKM. CDR3 length equals 13 residues. After removal of 7 bases from V and 5 bases from J, the junction contained 7 bases not matched to a gene. The CDR3 spells CASKVAGVETQYF. CDR3 DNA sequence: TGTGCCAGCAAGGTGGCGGGAGTGGAGACCCAGTACTTC. Looking up the rest from reference TRBV28 and TRBJ2-5 gives the full variable domain: DVKVTQSSRYLVKRTGEKVFLECVQDMDHENMFWYRQDPGLGLRLIYFSYDVKMKEKGDIPEGYSVSREKKERFSLILESASTNQTSMYLCASKVAGVETQYFGPGTRLLVL.

The chain carries TRBV23-1 and TRBJ2-7, with 10 bases that match TRBD1. TRBV23-1 is flagged as an ORF with uncertain function. V trimming: 7 bases; J trimming: 5 bases; junction bases outside the gene matches: 11. CDR3 size: 15 residues. CDR3 protein: CASTPVRQGANEQYF. DNA of the CDR3: TGCGCCAGCACCCCCGTACGACAGGGGGCGAACGAGCAGTACTTC.

This clone has more than one count but fewer than ten. The chain recombines TRBV6-4 with TRBJ2-3, with TRBD2 identical over 8 bases. Unmatched junction bases numbered 0, after V lost 3 bases and J lost 1 base. Germline CDR1 is MRHNA and CDR2 is SNTAGT. The CDR3 consists of 14 residues. The CDR3 protein is CASSEREGTDTQYF. The CDR3 coding sequence is TGTGCCAGCAGTGAGCGGGAGGGCACAGATACGCAGTATTTT.

The V call is TRBV4-2, the J call TRBJ2-1, with 9 bases matching TRBD2. CDR3 length: 19 residues. Germline CDR1 LGHNA, CDR2 YNFKEQ. V lost 4 bases to trimming and J lost 1 base; unmatched junction nucleotides: 14. In nucleotides, the CDR3 is TGTGCCAGCAGCCTCCCGAGGGGGTCTAGCGGGAATTCCTACAATGAGCAGTTCTTC. Amino acid sequence: CASSLPRGSSGNSYNEQFF.

This clone has only one observation. Other nucleotide sequences in the sample specify the same CDR3. The chain is built from TRBV7-3 and TRBJ2-7; 11 nucleotides match TRBD2. Germline lookup yields CDR1 SGHTA and CDR2 FQGTGA. There are 15 residues in the CDR3. The ends lost 2 bases at V and 1 base at J; junction bases unmatched: 1. CDR3 region: CASSLGTSGSYEQYF. CDR3 bases: TGTGCCAGCAGCTTAGGGACTAGCGGTTCCTACGAGCAGTACTTC.

The sample holds one count of this clone. The chain joins TRBV19 to TRBJ2-2; 8 nucleotides align to TRBD2. Per germline, CDR1 LNHDA and CDR2 SQIVND (reference sequence). The CDR3 consists of 14 residues. J was trimmed by 6 bases and V by 7 bases; bases with no gene match: 7. CDR3 sequence (DNA): TGTGCCAGTAACATACGGGAGGGGGCCGGGGAGCTGTTTTTT. It encodes CASNIREGAGELFF.

Turning to this clone: Compared with germline, one end of the junction differs, possibly owing to a read error. The chain combines TRBV27 with TRBJ1-4; D is possibly TRBD1 (5 bases). The germline V gene has CDR1 MNHEY and CDR2 SMNVEV (reference sequence). This CDR3 comprises 14 residues. This chain's CDR3 is CASSWGKTDEKLFF. As DNA, the CDR3 is TGTGCCAGCAGTTGGGGCAAAACTGATGAAAAACTGTTTTTT. The variable domain in full, completed from reference TRBV27 and TRBJ1-4, reads EAQVTQNPRYLITVTGKKLTVTCSQNMNHEYMSWYRQDPGLGLRQIYYSMNVEVTDKGDVPEGYKVSRKEKRNFPLILESPSPNQTSLYFCASSWGKTDEKLFFGSGTQLSVL.

J is TRBJ2-3 and V is TRBV5-8; D is unresolved. The V and J ends lost 0 bases and 0 bases respectively, with 11 bases between them. CDR1 and CDR2 from the germline V gene are SGHTS and YDEGEE. The CDR3 runs to 16 residues. The CDR3 DNA sequence: TGTGCCAGCAGCTTGGGACACCATCCTAGCACAGATACGCAGTATTTT. Amino acids: CASSLGHHPSTDTQYF.

This chain connects TRBV7-9 to TRBJ2-7; 10 bases fit TRBD2. Trimming at V came to 6 bases and at J to 0 bases, leaving 8 bases not matched to a gene. The CDR3 length is 16 residues. CDR1 SEHNR and CDR2 FQNEAQ come from the germline V gene (reference sequence). CDR3 DNA sequence: TGTGCCAGCAGGGGCGGGACTAGCGATAGCTCCTACGAGCAGTACTTC. Its translation: CASRGGTSDSSYEQYF.

The rearrangement uses TRBV27 and TRBJ1-2, with TRBD1 matching 7 bases. Germline V gene sequence: CDR1 MNHEY, CDR2 SMNVEV (reference sequence). The CDR3 sequence is 13 residues long. V shed 5 bases, J shed 4 bases, and the junction held 4 bases outside the gene matches. The CDR3 sequence is CASSHGTAYGYTF. CDR3 bases: TGTGCCAGCAGTCACGGGACAGCCTATGGCTACACCTTC.

On this clone itself: The junction differs from germline at one of its ends, possibly a read error. The J gene is TRBJ2-1, the V gene TRBV7-3, with TRBD2 identical over 8 bases. CDR3 length equals 14 residues. In germline, CDR1 is SGHTA, CDR2 FQGTGA. CDR3 nucleotide sequence: TGTGCCAGCAGCCTAACGGGGGGGTACAATGAGCAGTTCTTC. Residues: CASSLTGGYNEQFF.

This sequence joins TRBV2 and TRBJ2-7; a weak D match, TRBD2 (5 bases). Germline V gene sequence: CDR1 SNHLY, CDR2 FYNNEI. The CDR3 covers 14 residues. With 9 bases removed from V and 3 bases from J, the gap between germline ends came to 18 bases. The DNA of the CDR3 is TGTGCCAGTACCCCCTCCCGGGGAAACTACGAGCAGTACTTC. Translation gives CASTPSRGNYEQYF. Full variable domain (remainder filled in from reference TRBV2 and TRBJ2-7): EPEVTQTPSHQVTQMGQEVILRCVPISNHLYFYWYRQILGQKVEFLVSFYNNEISEKSEIFDDQFSVERPDGSNFTLKIRSTKLEDSAMYFCASTPSRGNYEQYFGPGTRLTVT.

This chain connects TRBV7-9 to TRBJ2-7; perhaps TRBD1 as D (5 bases). The CDR3 length is 16 residues. Between the trimmed V and J ends, which lost 6 bases and 2 bases, there was a span of 20 bases. The germline V gene has CDR1 SEHNR and CDR2 FQNEAQ (reference sequence). CDR3 nucleotides: TGTGCCAGCAGTCACGGTCAGGGTAGGTTGGCCTACGAGCAGTACTTC. Translated: CASSHGQGRLAYEQYF.

V is TRBV27 and J is TRBJ2-5, with D possibly TRBD2 on 5 matching bases. This CDR3 is 13 amino acids long. The ends were cut back, 1 base at V and 5 bases at J, with 8 bases in the middle. CDR1 and CDR2 from the germline V gene are MNHEY and SMNVEV (reference sequence). CDR3 in amino acids: CASSLLEDETQYF. In DNA, the CDR3 is TGTGCCAGCAGTTTATTGGAGGACGAGACCCAGTACTTC.

The rearrangement uses TRBV7-9 and TRBJ1-1; TRBD1 is a possible D gene (5 bases). In germline, CDR1 is SEHNR, CDR2 FQNEAQ (reference sequence). Trimming left V 1 base short and J 8 bases short, with 20 bases between. The length of the CDR3 is 16 residues. CDR3 loop: CASSLVEGGSGKEAFF. The CDR3 coding sequence is TGTGCCAGCAGCTTAGTTGAAGGTGGGTCAGGGAAAGAAGCTTTCTTT.